A single sample is the source of the 26 T cell receptor beta chains below, sequenced in a study of cytomegalovirus exposure and HLA in healthy donors. This PCR relied on a set of 60 Vbeta primers and 13 Jbeta primers. Profiling relied on immunoSEQ multiplex PCR, and the TCRdb table lists in-frame clones only, not all of them. Here the sample spans a few hundred thousand clones, roughly 91% being singletons. Sequencing used PBMCs. These TCRs come from a girl aged 2 to 9 in good health and CMV-seronegative.

The chain combines TRBV5-5 with TRBJ2-2; perhaps TRBD1 as D (5 bases). Trimming stripped 0 bases from V and 6 bases from J, with 6 bases between. Germline CDR1 is SGHKS and CDR2 is YYEKEE (reference sequence). The CDR3 contains 13 residues. CDR3 sequence reads: CASSLEGAGELFF. The CDR3 nucleotides are TGTGCCAGCAGCTTGGAAGGGGCCGGGGAGCTGTTTTTT.

This clone was found a few times. The chain recombines TRBV23-1 with TRBJ2-6, with no clear D. TRBV23-1 is known as an ORF, though its function is uncertain. The CDR3 is 15 amino acids. V dropped 1 base and J dropped 2 bases, with 6 bases sitting between them. The CDR3 loop reads CASSQCTAGANVLTF. Written as DNA, the CDR3 is TGCGCCAGCAGTCAATGCACAGCTGGGGCCAACGTCCTGACTTTC.

The chain has TRBV15 and TRBJ1-4, with 7 bases aligning to TRBD1. Looked up from germline, CDR1 is LNHNV and CDR2 is YYDKDF (reference sequence). V dropped 2 bases and J dropped 8; count of bases not matched to a gene: 17. The CDR3 sequence is 18 residues long. CDR3 amino acids: CATSRPSSGQPVGEKLFF. The CDR3 nucleotides are TGTGCCACCAGCAGACCATCTTCGGGACAGCCGGTAGGAGAAAAACTGTTTTTT.

V is TRBV30 and J is TRBJ2-3, with TRBD2 as a possible D gene (6 bases). The CDR3 runs to 14 residues. V was trimmed by 2 bases and J by 0 bases, leaving 9 bases between them. The germline V gene has CDR1 GTSNPN and CDR2 SVGIG (reference sequence). The CDR3 nucleotides read TGTGCCTGGAGTCGCGGGGCTAGCACAGATACGCAGTATTTT. Residues: CAWSRGASTDTQYF.

The chain combines TRBV10-1 with TRBJ1-6; D gene unclear. CDR1 and CDR2 from the germline V gene are WNHNN and SYGVQD (reference sequence). V was trimmed by 5 bases and J by 0 bases, leaving 14 bases between them. This CDR3 region has 17 residues. The CDR3 DNA sequence: TGCGCCAGCAGTCGAAACATCGTTAACTCCTATAATTCACCCCTCCACTTT. Its translation: CASSRNIVNSYNSPLHF.

This sequence joins TRBV7-9 and TRBJ1-1; D may be TRBD1 (6 bases). Germline V gene sequence: CDR1 SEHNR, CDR2 FQNEAQ (reference sequence). Trimming left V 3 bases short and J 4 bases short, with 12 bases between. The CDR3 sequence is 14 residues long. The CDR3 sequence: CASSFHDRPTEAFF. The CDR3 DNA is TGTGCCAGCAGCTTCCACGACAGGCCCACTGAAGCTTTCTTT.

The chain joins TRBV7-3 to TRBJ2-2, with a tentative D call TRBD2 (7 bases). This CDR3 contains 15 residues. Per the germline V gene, CDR1 is SGHTA and CDR2 is FQGTGA. V was pared by 2 bases and J by 2 bases, with 9 bases between. In DNA, the CDR3 is TGTGCCAGCAGCTTAGCGGGGGCAAACACCGGGGAGCTGTTTTTT. It is translated as CASSLAGANTGELFF.

The rearrangement links TRBV29-1 to TRBJ1-1; maybe TRBD1 (5 bases). Germline V gene sequence: CDR1 SQVTM, CDR2 ANQGSEA. V was trimmed by 1 base and J by 0 bases, leaving 9 bases between them. CDR3 length equals 14 residues. The CDR3 sequence: CSVEGRQMNTEAFF. The CDR3 region has the DNA TGCAGCGTTGAAGGGCGACAGATGAACACTGAAGCTTTCTTT. Full variable domain (missing parts from reference TRBV29-1 and TRBJ1-1): SAVISQKPSRDICQRGTSLTIQCQVDSQVTMMFWYRQQPGQSLTLIATANQGSEATYESGFVIDKFPISRPNLTFSTLTVSNMSPEDSSIYLCSVEGRQMNTEAFFGQGTRLTVV.

This rearrangement joins TRBV7-9 to TRBJ1-1; 8 bases line up with TRBD1. J was trimmed by 4 bases and V by 5 bases; bases with no gene match: 9. The CDR3 is 15 amino acids. The germline gives CDR1 SEHNR, CDR2 FQNEAQ (reference sequence). In DNA, the CDR3 is TGTGCCAGCAGCCCCACCAGGGGGCTGGGCACTGAAGCTTTCTTT. Protein product: CASSPTRGLGTEAFF.

On this clone itself: The junction shows a germline mismatch at one end, possibly a read error. The rearrangement links TRBV7-9 to TRBJ2-3, with 10 positions matching TRBD1. This CDR3 has 15 residues. Germline V CDR1 and CDR2: SEHNR, FQNEAQ (reference sequence). In nucleotides, the CDR3 is TGTTCCAGCAGCTCGACCCGGACAGGGGGAGATACGCAGTATTTT. This encodes CSSSSTRTGGDTQYF.

CDR3: CASSLAARDYGYTF. In DNA, the CDR3 is TGTGCCAGCAGCTTAGCGGCCAGGGACTATGGCTACACCTTC. The gene calls are TRBV7-2 and TRBJ1-2; possibly TRBD1 for D (5 bases). Germline lookup yields CDR1 SGHTA and CDR2 FQGNSA. With 0 bases removed from V and 3 bases from J, the gap between germline ends came to 8 bases. The CDR3 runs to 14 residues.

The J gene is TRBJ2-3, the V gene TRBV7-8, with D unclear. V lost 5 bases and J 3 bases, leaving 6 bases between the germline ends. CDR1 SGHVS and CDR2 FQNEAQ come from the germline V gene. The CDR3 is 12 amino acids. The CDR3 nucleotides are TGTGCCAGCAGCGTATCTACAGATACGCAGTATTTT. Protein product: CASSVSTDTQYF.

The CDR3 reads CAFGRSRDRDSGYTF. The CDR3, as DNA: TGTGCCTTCGGCCGTAGCCGGGACAGGGACTCTGGCTACACCTTC. V and J are TRBV7-6 and TRBJ1-2, with 9 positions matching TRBD1. Germline CDR1 SGHVS, CDR2 FNYEAQ. The CDR3 extends over 15 amino acids. V dropped 11 bases and J dropped 7; count of bases not matched to a gene: 17.

The rearrangement links TRBV28 to TRBJ1-2; D gene uncertain. The CDR3 contains 13 residues. The V gene's germline CDR1 is MDHEN and CDR2 SYDVKM. V gave up 3 bases and J gave up 2 bases, with 7 bases separating them. In nucleotides, the CDR3 is TGTGCCAGCAGTTTTAACAAAAACTATGGCTACACCTTC. Translating gives CASSFNKNYGYTF.

This clone is a singleton in its sample. The genes are TRBV21-1 and TRBJ2-3; the DNA was not compared with TRBD2, the D call given in the table. TRBV21-1 is a listed pseudogene. The CDR3 covers 16 residues. The CDR3 spells CASSKPSGGYGDTQYF. The CDR3 bases are TGTGCCAGCAGCAAACCTTCCGGGGGATACGGCGATACGCAGTATTTT.

J is TRBJ2-1 and V is TRBV6-1, with 8 bases identical to TRBD2. Germline V gene sequence: CDR1 MNHNS, CDR2 SASEGT. Trimming cost V 1 base and J 8 bases; bases outside gene matches: 10. The CDR3 extends over 16 amino acids. CDR3 sequence: CASSEEPGGQLDEQFF. CDR3 coding DNA: TGTGCCAGCAGTGAAGAGCCGGGAGGGCAGTTGGATGAGCAGTTCTTC.

The chain employs TRBV2 and TRBJ2-7, with 9 positions matching TRBD1. Trimming cost V 4 bases and J 3 bases; bases outside gene matches: 4. The CDR3 has 14 residues. CDR1 and CDR2 from the germline V gene are SNHLY and FYNNEI. CDR3 in amino acids: CASSAGTGYYEQYF. CDR3 sequence (DNA): TGTGCCAGCAGTGCCGGGACAGGGTACTACGAGCAGTACTTC.

This chain joins TRBV5-1 and TRBJ2-1, with 13 bases that match TRBD2. V was pared by 1 base and J by 9 bases, with 7 bases of the junction left unmatched. The CDR3 is 16 amino acids. Germline CDR1 and CDR2: SGHRS and YFSETQ. The CDR3 here is CASSLRLAGGLAEQFF. The DNA for the CDR3 is TGCGCCAGCAGCTTGAGACTAGCGGGAGGCCTCGCTGAGCAGTTCTTC.

CDR3 loop: CASSLRWGTAYEQYF. In DNA, the CDR3 is TGTGCCAGCAGCTTAAGGTGGGGGACAGCCTACGAGCAGTACTTC. The rearrangement joins TRBV11-2 to TRBJ2-7; TRBD1 matches at 7 bases. Germline V gives CDR1 SGHAT, CDR2 FQNNGV. The CDR3 runs to 15 residues. The trim removed 2 bases at V and 2 bases at J, leaving 6 bases unmatched.

The chain's CDR3 is CASSIVAGGTYEQYF. The DNA for the CDR3 is TGTGCCAGTAGTATAGTAGCGGGGGGGACCTACGAGCAGTACTTC. V gene TRBV19 combines with J gene TRBJ2-7, with 11 nucleotides matching TRBD2. The germline V gene encodes CDR1 LNHDA and CDR2 SQIVND (reference sequence). The CDR3 is 15 residues long. After removal of 1 base from V and 2 bases from J, the junction contained 1 base not matched to a gene.

CDR3 DNA: TGTGCCAGCAGTCTCAAACTCGGAGGGTCCTACGAGCAGTACTTC. Its protein is CASSLKLGGSYEQYF. This chain uses TRBV28 with TRBJ2-7; D perhaps matches TRBD2 (6 bases). Germline V lookup: CDR1 MDHEN, CDR2 SYDVKM. This CDR3 spans 15 amino acids. V lost 5 bases and J 1 base, leaving 15 bases between the germline ends.

The V call is TRBV6-5, the J call TRBJ2-1, with 7 bases aligning to TRBD2. CDR1 and CDR2 from the germline V gene are MNHEY and SVGAGI. Unmatched junction bases numbered 9, after V lost 7 bases and J lost 3 bases. The CDR3 contains 15 residues. The CDR3 here is CASTPPAGLYNEQFF. DNA for the CDR3: TGTGCCAGCACCCCCCCAGCGGGACTCTACAATGAGCAGTTCTTC.

This clone was counted once. The V and J genes are TRBV27 and TRBJ2-2; no definite D call. The V end was cut by 6 bases, the J end by 6 bases, with 14 bases between. The germline V gene has CDR1 MNHEY and CDR2 SMNVEV (reference sequence). The CDR3 extends over 14 amino acids. CDR3 DNA sequence: TGTGCCAGCAGACAAGTCGTGTTGGCCGGGGAGCTGTTTTTT. Residues: CASRQVVLAGELFF.

The genes are TRBV2 and TRBJ2-2; TRBD2 matches 10 bases. CDR1 and CDR2 (germline): SNHLY, FYNNEI. Trimming at V came to 6 bases and at J to 7 bases, leaving 8 bases not matched to a gene. This CDR3 has 15 residues. The chain's CDR3 is CASRERGGLGGELFF. DNA for the CDR3: TGTGCCAGCAGAGAGCGGGGGGGCCTTGGCGGGGAGCTGTTTTTT.

The chain combines TRBV6-4 with TRBJ2-7; the match to TRBD2 covers 9 bases. Germline loops: CDR1 MRHNA, CDR2 SNTAGT. V trimming: 6 bases; J trimming: 5 bases; junction bases outside the gene matches: 11. This CDR3 region has 15 residues. The chain's CDR3 is CASRTFSGSPHEQYF. The CDR3 DNA is TGTGCCAGCAGGACTTTTAGCGGGAGTCCCCACGAGCAGTACTTC.

This rearrangement joins TRBV4-2 to TRBJ2-7, with TRBD2 matching over 7 bases. In germline, CDR1 is LGHNA, CDR2 YNFKEQ. CDR3 length equals 14 residues. Losses at the gene ends were 5 bases for V and 0 bases for J; bases not matched to a gene: 4. The CDR3 loop is CASSARTSSYEQYF. The CDR3 DNA is TGTGCCAGCAGCGCTCGGACTAGCTCCTACGAGCAGTACTTC.